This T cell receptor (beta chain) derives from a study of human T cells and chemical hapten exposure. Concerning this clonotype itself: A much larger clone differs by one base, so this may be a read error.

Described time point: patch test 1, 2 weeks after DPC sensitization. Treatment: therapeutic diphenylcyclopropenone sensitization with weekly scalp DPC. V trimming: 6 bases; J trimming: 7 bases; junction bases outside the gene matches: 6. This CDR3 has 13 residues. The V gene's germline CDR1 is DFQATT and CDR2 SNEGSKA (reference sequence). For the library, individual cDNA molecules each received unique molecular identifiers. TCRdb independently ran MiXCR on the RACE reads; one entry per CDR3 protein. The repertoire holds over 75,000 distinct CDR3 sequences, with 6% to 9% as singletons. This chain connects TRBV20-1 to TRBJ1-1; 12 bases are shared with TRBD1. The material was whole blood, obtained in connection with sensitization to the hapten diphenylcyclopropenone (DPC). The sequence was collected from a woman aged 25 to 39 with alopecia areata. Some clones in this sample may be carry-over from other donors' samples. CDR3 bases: TGCAGTGCCCCCCGGGACAGGGGGCTTGAAGCTTTCTTT. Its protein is CSAPRDRGLEAFF.